This entry features one TCR beta chain sequence. This clonotype was seen repeatedly, ten times or more. Its antigen specificity is not known. No quality values exist for individual bases; no much larger clone is one base distant. Libraries were constructed by multiplex PCR. TCRdb lists the instrument as Illumina HiSeq 4000. TCR beta libraries were built with iRepertoire HTBI primers and Arm-PCR amplification of CDR3 regions. Before sequencing, the PCR products went through gel purification. Per the source publication's procedure: A total of 62 TRBV and 14 TRBJ segments were identified across samples and were used for gene usage analysis of CDR3 amino acid clonotypes. COPE and FqMerger were used to merge filtered high-quality paired reads into contigs. BLAST was used to align contigs to IMGT TRBV, TRBD and TRBJ reference genes, and CDR3 was defined according to IMGT. Clonotypes above 0.1% frequency were classified as highly expanded clones. Repertoire diversity was measured by Shannon entropy, and V-J evenness by the Gini coefficient. A clonotype was considered public if more than one individual shared it. Clones were called with MiXCR by TCRdb after fastp trimmed the public reads at Q25, and only in-frame beta chains were retained. Entries are consolidated by CDR3 protein sequence, retaining the most common genes and DNA. For this entry, the V and J calls and clone size follow TCRdb and not the study's own pipeline. The sample includes hundreds of thousands of distinct CDR3 sequences, with about 32% observed a single time. The ten largest clonotypes hold 35% to 55% of the sample.

The data are from a study of regulatory T cells in long-lasting Graves disease (dated by TCRdb to the early 2020s). As for the study more broadly: Persistent Graves' disease meant more than 5 years of antithyroid drug treatment with TSH receptor autoantibodies that stayed positive. The study was registered as a clinical trial and conducted in China. Patients with persistent Graves' disease were compared with patients with newly diagnosed Graves' disease using TCR sequencing and RNA sequencing of peripheral blood. Antithyroid drugs had been taken for approximately 10 years on average by persistent Graves' disease patients in the clinical cohort. A total of roughly 35 samples underwent TCR sequencing, from roughly 13 patients with persistent Graves' disease and 20 or so patients with newly diagnosed Graves' disease. Study-wide findings and limitations: As a limitation, the authors acknowledged that the small sample size may reduce accuracy. The study examined only peripheral blood because the primary lesion, thyroid tissue, could not be accessed. TRBV28, TRBJ1-2 and TRBJ2-5 were preferentially used in persistent disease, while TRBV20-1 and TRBJ2-1 were favored in newly diagnosed disease. Compared with newly diagnosed patients, patients with persistent Graves' disease had lower TCR Shannon entropy and fewer highly expanded clones, which suggests clonal expansion. Patients with persistent disease shared more public clonotypes (roughly 2,900) than newly diagnosed patients did (approximately 1,000). Only the TCR beta chain was sequenced and analyzed.

The CDR3 has 14 amino acids, counting the end cysteine and phenylalanine. Here the CDR3 DNA is all that survives: 42 bases in frame from base 1. The germline V end is reduced by 3 bases and the J end by 7 bases; junction bases left unmatched: 4. The time point label for this specimen denotes: persistent/refractory GD, antithyroid drugs over 5 years with positive TRAb. RNA was extracted from PBMCs in TRIzol for both TCR sequencing and RNA sequencing. The diagnosis of Graves' disease followed American Thyroid Association guidelines. Recruitment of patients was carried out at an endocrinology department in Xi'an, China. Each patient gave around 9.2 milliliters of peripheral blood, collected in an EDTA anticoagulant tube. PBMCs were isolated by Ficoll Paque Plus density gradient separation without further T cell sorting. RNA quality was checked with an Agilent 2100 Bioanalyzer and agarose gel, and concentration with a NanoDrop 2000.

The V and J segments used are TRBV12-3 or TRBV12-4 and TRBJ2-4; the central 9 bases match TRBD2. This sequence was found in a female donor with Graves disease. This specimen consisted of peripheral blood mononuclear cells (PBMCs), obtained when the disease was refractory, from a patient treated with antithyroid drugs. The DNA sequence is TGTGCCAGCAGTTTTGTTGCGGGAGGGAACATTCAGTACTTC. Its protein product is CASSFVAGGNIQYF.